Following are 3 T cell receptor beta chains from one sample sequenced in a study of blood T cell repertoires in COVID-19. Sequencing was performed with immunoSEQ multiplex PCR; in TCRdb, only in-frame clones are kept and a portion is missing. The sample has about 77,000 clones; approximately 80% are singletons. What was sequenced was peripheral blood. The origin of the receptors is a woman between 70 and 85 years old with acute or convalescent COVID-19.

This chain uses TRBV6-5 with TRBJ2-1; D unresolved. CDR3 length: 12 amino acids. The ends were cut back, 2 bases at V and 8 bases at J, with 7 bases in the middle. Germline assignment: CDR1 MNHEY and CDR2 SVGAGI. DNA for the CDR3: TGTGCCAGCAGTTACCTGGGCTATGAGCAGTTCTTC. This gives the protein CASSYLGYEQFF.

The chain couples TRBV6-2 or TRBV6-3 to TRBJ1-6, with a weak D call TRBD1 (5 bases). The CDR3 runs to 16 residues. Trimming stripped 3 bases from V and 5 bases from J, with 14 bases between. Germline-derived CDR1 and CDR2 are MNHEY and SVGEGT. CDR3 nucleotide sequence: TGTGCCAGCAGTTATCAGGGAATAAGGCATAATTCACCCCTCCACTTT. Amino acids: CASSYQGIRHNSPLHF.

The chain has TRBV19 and TRBJ1-2, with 7 bases aligning to TRBD1. Germline V gene sequence: CDR1 LNHDA, CDR2 SQIVND (reference sequence). J lost 4 bases, V lost 3 bases, and 5 bases had no gene match. The CDR3 is 14 amino acids. CDR3 loop: CASSILAGGYGYTF. CDR3 bases: TGTGCCAGTAGTATTTTGGCAGGGGGCTATGGCTACACCTTC. The entire variable domain, with the rest obtained from reference TRBV19 and TRBJ1-2, is as follows: DGGITQSPKYLFRKEGQNVTLSCEQNLNHDAMYWYRQDPGQGLRLIYYSQIVNDFQKGDIAEGYSVSREKKESFPLTVTSAQKNPTAFYLCASSILAGGYGYTFGSGTRLTVV.